These 31 T cell receptor beta chains came from one sample sequenced in a study of technical replicates of blood from a handful of donors. Some clones are missing from TCRdb's copy, which holds only in-frame ones; the method was immunoSEQ multiplex PCR. The table has about 83,000 clones, around nine tenths seen once. The specimen was T cells isolated from PBMCs. All receptors come from a human donor in good health.

This chain joins TRBV10-2 and TRBJ1-1; the match to TRBD1 covers 8 bases. J was trimmed by 3 bases and V by 6 bases; bases with no gene match: 6. There are 14 residues in the CDR3. CDR1 is WSHSY, CDR2 SAAADI, per germline. CDR3 sequence: CASRTGASYTEAFF. The CDR3 DNA reads as TGCGCCAGCAGGACAGGGGCGTCCTACACTGAAGCTTTCTTT.

CDR3 sequence reads: CASSYAPGHGGGYTF. The CDR3 DNA reads TGTGCCAGCAGTTACGCACCGGGACACGGAGGTGGCTACACCTTC. This chain links TRBV6-5 with TRBJ1-2, with D maybe TRBD1 (6 bases). The CDR3 extends over 15 amino acids. The germline V and J ends were trimmed by 2 bases and 7 bases, with 17 bases remaining between them. The germline CDR1 and CDR2 sequences are MNHEY and SVGAGI.

This clone was picked up one time. V is TRBV7-8 and J is TRBJ2-1; TRBD1 is a possible D gene (5 bases). Between the trimmed V and J ends, which lost 5 bases and 0 bases, there was a span of 11 bases. This CDR3 is 15 amino acids long. Germline CDR1 is SGHVS and CDR2 is FQNEAQ. The CDR3 region is CASSPGRVSYNEQFF. CDR3 DNA: TGTGCCAGCAGCCCCGGCAGGGTCTCCTACAATGAGCAGTTCTTC.

The V and J genes are TRBV11-3 and TRBJ1-5; weak D call: TRBD1 (5 bases). CDR3 length: 13 residues. The V gene's germline CDR1 is SGHNT and CDR2 YENEEA. V was shortened by 5 bases and J by 6 bases, with 11 bases between the two germline ends. The CDR3: CASSGGGSQPQHF. The CDR3 region has the DNA TGTGCCAGCAGCGGCGGGGGGAGTCAGCCCCAGCATTTT.

The chain has TRBV21-1 and TRBJ2-5; the table's TRBD2 call for D was not verified on the DNA. TRBV21-1 is marked as a pseudogene. The CDR3 spans 16 residues. CDR3 protein: CASSPTSGTENDTQYF. For the CDR3, the DNA is TGTGCCAGCAGCCCTACTAGCGGGACGGAGAATGATACCCAGTACTTC.

V is TRBV5-4 and J is TRBJ2-7; 10 bases are shared with TRBD2. Trimming at V came to 2 bases and at J to 3 bases, leaving 14 bases not matched to a gene. In germline, CDR1 is SGHNT, CDR2 YYREEE (reference sequence). The CDR3 has 18 residues. The CDR3, as DNA: TGTGCCAGCAGCTTTAAATACGGCGAGCGGGAGGGACACTACGAGCAGTACTTC. This codes for CASSFKYGEREGHYEQYF.

The genes are TRBV10-3 and TRBJ1-1, with TRBD1 matching over 9 bases. V was pared by 3 bases and J by 5 bases, with 7 bases of the junction left unmatched. Germline V gives CDR1 ENHRY, CDR2 SYGVKD. The CDR3 totals 15 residues. The CDR3 nucleotides are TGTGCCATCAGTGATCCCGGGACAGGGCTGACTGAAGCTTTCTTT. This translates into CAISDPGTGLTEAFF.

The rearrangement joins TRBV6-1 to TRBJ1-5, with D perhaps matching TRBD1 (6 bases). CDR1 MNHNS and CDR2 SASEGT come from the germline V gene. The CDR3 consists of 13 residues. The ends were cut back, 4 bases at V and 3 bases at J, with 7 bases in the middle. The CDR3 DNA sequence: TGTGCCAGCAGTGGGACAGACAATCAGCCCCAGCATTTT. Translating gives CASSGTDNQPQHF.

CDR3 sequence reads: CASPRTDHSGANVLTF. DNA for the CDR3: TGTGCCAGCCCCCGGACAGACCACTCTGGGGCCAACGTCCTGACTTTC. The chain couples TRBV2 to TRBJ2-6; a possible D gene is TRBD1 (6 bases). V shed 8 bases and J shed 0 bases, with 14 bases lying between them. CDR1 SNHLY and CDR2 FYNNEI come from the germline V gene. The CDR3 loop spans 16 amino acids.

The chain has TRBV12-5 and TRBJ2-1; D is unresolved. The ends were cut back, 0 bases at V and 7 bases at J, with 25 bases in the middle. The CDR3 totals 19 residues. From germline, CDR1 is LGHNT and CDR2 FRNRAP. CDR3 sequence: CASGLVIAGKQSQENEQFF. As DNA, the CDR3 is TGTGCTAGTGGTTTGGTCATCGCAGGCAAGCAGTCTCAAGAAAATGAGCAGTTCTTC.

This chain connects TRBV7-3 to TRBJ2-3, with 11 bases aligning to TRBD2. V dropped 4 bases and J dropped 12; count of bases not matched to a gene: 6. The germline V gene has CDR1 SGHTA and CDR2 FQGTGA. This CDR3 region has 13 residues. The CDR3, as DNA: TGTGCCAGCAGCTATACGACTAGCGGGATACAGTATTTT. Its translation is CASSYTTSGIQYF.

This chain joins TRBV7-2 and TRBJ2-2, with TRBD2 identical over 9 bases. Germline-derived CDR1 and CDR2 are SGHTA and FQGNSA. This CDR3 comprises 17 residues. Trimming took 0 bases from V and 6 from J; bases not matched to a gene: 8. CDR3 loop: CASSLAGGRAAAGELFF. In nucleotides, the CDR3 is TGTGCCAGCAGCTTAGCTGGCGGGAGGGCCGCGGCCGGGGAGCTGTTTTTT.

The rearrangement uses TRBV12-1 and TRBJ2-5; the D call in the table, TRBD2, was not verified against the DNA. TRBV12-1 is termed a pseudogene. The CDR3 sequence is 14 residues long. The CDR3: CASSFGLAGETQYF. The CDR3 region has the DNA TGTGCCAGCAGCTTTGGCCTAGCGGGCGAGACCCAGTACTTC.

The rearrangement links TRBV18 to TRBJ2-1; D is perhaps TRBD2 (5 bases). Germline V CDR1 and CDR2: KGHSH, LQKENI. V was trimmed by 3 bases and J by 6 bases, leaving 15 bases between them. The CDR3 length is 15 residues. CDR3 protein: CASSPRTQSRNEQFF. The CDR3, as DNA: TGTGCCAGCTCACCCCGGACTCAAAGTCGCAATGAGCAGTTCTTC.

The V and J genes are TRBV27 and TRBJ1-2; D unresolved. Germline values: CDR1 MNHEY, CDR2 SMNVEV (reference sequence). V lost 4 bases, J lost 5 bases, and 8 bases lay in between. The CDR3 consists of 12 residues. This CDR3 reads CASSSTSYGYTF. The CDR3 region has the DNA TGTGCCAGCAGTTCAACAAGTTATGGCTACACCTTC.

The V and J genes are TRBV6-5 and TRBJ1-2; D remains unclear. The germline gives CDR1 MNHEY, CDR2 SVGAGI. Trimming took off 0 bases at V and 4 bases at J, with 15 bases between the two ends. The CDR3 consists of 16 residues. Written as DNA, the CDR3 is TGTGCCAGCAGTTACTCGCCCCCAGCGGTGTTCTATGGCTACACCTTC. The encoded protein is CASSYSPPAVFYGYTF.

Notes on this clone: At one end, the junction sequence differs from germline, possibly due to a read error. The chain links TRBV29-1 to TRBJ2-7; 7 bases align to TRBD2. The germline gives CDR1 SQVTM, CDR2 ANQGSEA. This CDR3 is 12 amino acids long. This CDR3 reads CSVEAGTYEQYF. CDR3 in DNA: TGCAGCGTAGAAGCGGGAACCTACGAGCAGTACTTC.

This chain connects TRBV6-1 to TRBJ1-2, with D perhaps TRBD1 (5 bases). Germline V gene sequence: CDR1 MNHNS, CDR2 SASEGT. This CDR3 spans 11 amino acids. V lost 8 bases and J 3 bases, leaving 7 bases between the germline ends. Here the CDR3 DNA reads TGTGCCAGCCGGGGGTACTATGGCTACACCTTC. It encodes CASRGYYGYTF.

This clone appeared a single time. This chain uses TRBV1 with TRBJ1-1. TRBV1 is a pseudogene segment. This CDR3 comprises 16 residues. This CDR3 is CTSSHSPRSQRGEAFF. The CDR3 DNA is TGCACCAGCAGCCACTCTCCACGCAGCCAACGGGGTGAAGCTTTCTTT.

J is TRBJ1-1 and V is TRBV19; TRBD1 agrees at 7 bases. The CDR3 length is 16 residues. J lost 5 bases, V lost 7 bases, and 16 bases had no gene match. CDR1 is LNHDA, CDR2 SQIVND, per germline (reference sequence). The CDR3 sequence is CASNRDRVGVGTEAFF. CDR3 sequence (DNA): TGTGCCAGTAATCGAGACAGGGTAGGGGTAGGGACTGAAGCTTTCTTT.

V usage is TRBV15 and J usage is TRBJ2-7; a weak D match, TRBD1 (5 bases). The CDR3 length is 17 residues. With 3 bases removed from V and 1 base from J, the gap between germline ends came to 19 bases. Looked up from germline, CDR1 is LNHNV and CDR2 is YYDKDF (reference sequence). CDR3 protein: CATSSDAHRPGSYEQYF. In DNA, the CDR3 is TGTGCCACCAGCAGTGATGCCCACCGGCCAGGGTCCTACGAGCAGTACTTC.

The gene calls are TRBV14 and TRBJ1-1; D unresolved. The germline V gene has CDR1 SGHDN and CDR2 FVKESK. There are 13 residues in the CDR3. The V gene lost 4 bases and the J gene lost 1 base, with 7 bases spanning the gap. This CDR3 reads CASSRAGNTEAFF. CDR3 nucleotides: TGTGCCAGCAGCCGTGCAGGGAACACTGAAGCTTTCTTT.

The rearrangement uses TRBV7-9 and TRBJ2-1; 11 positions agree with TRBD1. This CDR3 is 15 amino acids long. Germline V gene sequence: CDR1 SEHNR, CDR2 FQNEAQ (reference sequence). The V gene end was trimmed by 6 bases and the J gene end by 7 bases; junction bases not matched to a gene: 8. The CDR3 coding sequence is TGTGCCAGCAGTTCGGACAGGGGGCTAAGGAATGAGCAGTTCTTC. As protein: CASSSDRGLRNEQFF.

The chain carries TRBV30 and TRBJ1-2; 12 nucleotides match TRBD1. CDR1 is GTSNPN and CDR2 is SVGIG in the germline V gene (reference sequence). CDR3 size: 15 residues. This chain's CDR3 is CAIKGDRGRDYGYTF. In nucleotides, the CDR3 is TGTGCGATCAAAGGGGACAGGGGGCGCGACTATGGCTACACCTTC.

This chain connects TRBV6-1 to TRBJ2-7, with D tentatively TRBD1 (6 bases). In germline, CDR1 is MNHNS, CDR2 SASEGT. The CDR3 covers 14 residues. V dropped 6 bases and J dropped 2 bases, with 14 bases sitting between them. As DNA, the CDR3 is TGTGCCAGCAGCCACCGGGACACCACCTACGAGCAGTACTTC. This translates into CASSHRDTTYEQYF.

The rearrangement uses TRBV9 and TRBJ1-2, with D unclear. The CDR3 extends over 16 amino acids. Trimming took off 3 bases at V and 0 bases at J, with 15 bases between the two ends. The germline V gene encodes CDR1 SGDLS and CDR2 YYNGEE. CDR3 DNA: TGTGCCAGCAGCGACATAACCCAGAGGGCTAACTATGGCTACACCTTC. Protein sequence: CASSDITQRANYGYTF.

This clone came up a few times. The chain links TRBV12-5 to TRBJ2-5; 7 bases are shared with TRBD1. The CDR3 is made up of 14 amino acids. Trimming took 4 bases from V and 4 from J; bases not matched to a gene: 6. Germline lookup yields CDR1 LGHNT and CDR2 FRNRAP. The CDR3 bases are TGTGCTAGTGGTTCCGACAGGGTGGCAGAGACCCAGTACTTC. As protein: CASGSDRVAETQYF.

J is TRBJ2-1 and V is TRBV7-8; possibly TRBD1 for D (5 bases). The CDR3 sequence is 12 residues long. With 1 base removed from V and 10 bases from J, the gap between germline ends came to 8 bases. Germline lookup yields CDR1 SGHVS and CDR2 FQNEAQ. The CDR3 reads CASSLGGYEQFF. For the CDR3, the DNA is TGTGCCAGCAGCTTAGGGGGCTACGAGCAGTTCTTC.

V is TRBV6-5 and J is TRBJ1-2; D might be TRBD1 (5 bases). CDR1 and CDR2 from the germline V gene are MNHEY and SVGAGI. There are 16 residues in the CDR3. Trimming stripped 0 bases from V and 6 bases from J, with 17 bases between. As DNA, the CDR3 is TGTGCCAGCAGTTACTCGATATGGTCCGGGGGAAATGGCTACACCTTC. This encodes CASSYSIWSGGNGYTF.

The rearrangement uses TRBV15 and TRBJ1-6, with 7 bases fitting TRBD1. The CDR3 extends over 15 amino acids. From germline, CDR1 is LNHNV and CDR2 YYDKDF (reference sequence). Trimming took 3 bases from V and 7 from J; bases not matched to a gene: 6. The CDR3 here is CATSSRDSPNSPLHF. The DNA for the CDR3 is TGTGCCACCAGCAGCCGGGACAGTCCAAATTCACCCCTCCACTTT.

The chain recombines TRBV11-3 with TRBJ2-7, with 8 bases aligning to TRBD2. Germline values: CDR1 SGHNT, CDR2 YENEEA. The CDR3 length is 15 residues. The trim removed 6 bases at V and 1 base at J, leaving 8 bases unmatched. The CDR3 DNA follows: TGTGCCAGCAGAAACCTGGCGGGGGGATCCTACGAGCAGTACTTC. Translating gives CASRNLAGGSYEQYF.